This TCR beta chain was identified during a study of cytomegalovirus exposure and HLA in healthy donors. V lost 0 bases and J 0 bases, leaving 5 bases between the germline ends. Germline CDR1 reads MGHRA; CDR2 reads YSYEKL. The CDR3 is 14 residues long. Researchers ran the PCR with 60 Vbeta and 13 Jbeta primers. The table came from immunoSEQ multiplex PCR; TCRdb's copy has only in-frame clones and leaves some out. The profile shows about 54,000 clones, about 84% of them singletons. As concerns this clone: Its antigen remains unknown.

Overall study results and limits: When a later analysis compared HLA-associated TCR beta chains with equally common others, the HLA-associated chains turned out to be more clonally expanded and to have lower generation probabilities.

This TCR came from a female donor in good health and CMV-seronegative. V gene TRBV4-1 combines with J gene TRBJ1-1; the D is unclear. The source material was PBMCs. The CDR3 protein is CASSQEGLNTEAFF. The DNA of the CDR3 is TGCGCCAGCAGCCAAGAGGGCCTGAACACTGAAGCTTTCTTT.